This T cell receptor (beta chain) comes out of a study of T cell responses to AZD1222 COVID-19 vaccine. The repertoire was sequenced with immunoSEQ multiplex PCR; TCRdb's copy has only in-frame clones and lacks some. The sample has some 130,000 clones; roughly 90% are singletons. Study outcomes and limitations: Nearly half of the spike-specific TCRs reportedly recognize variant regions that carry no mutations.

The V end was cut by 5 bases, the J end by 4 bases, with 7 bases between. The CDR3 has 12 amino acids. The germline V gene encodes CDR1 MDHEN and CDR2 SYDVKM. Researchers grouped second doses given at about 4 or about 12 weeks into one pool. Remarks on this clone: The antigen is unknown.

This clonotype originated in an adult who received the AZD1222 COVID-19 vaccine. Here the sequenced sample was peripheral blood, taken 28 days after the second AZD1222 dose. This chain joins TRBV28 and TRBJ2-3; maybe TRBD1 (5 bases). This CDR3 reads CASSRQSDTQYF. In DNA form, the CDR3 reads TGTGCCAGCAGTCGACAGTCAGATACGCAGTATTTT.